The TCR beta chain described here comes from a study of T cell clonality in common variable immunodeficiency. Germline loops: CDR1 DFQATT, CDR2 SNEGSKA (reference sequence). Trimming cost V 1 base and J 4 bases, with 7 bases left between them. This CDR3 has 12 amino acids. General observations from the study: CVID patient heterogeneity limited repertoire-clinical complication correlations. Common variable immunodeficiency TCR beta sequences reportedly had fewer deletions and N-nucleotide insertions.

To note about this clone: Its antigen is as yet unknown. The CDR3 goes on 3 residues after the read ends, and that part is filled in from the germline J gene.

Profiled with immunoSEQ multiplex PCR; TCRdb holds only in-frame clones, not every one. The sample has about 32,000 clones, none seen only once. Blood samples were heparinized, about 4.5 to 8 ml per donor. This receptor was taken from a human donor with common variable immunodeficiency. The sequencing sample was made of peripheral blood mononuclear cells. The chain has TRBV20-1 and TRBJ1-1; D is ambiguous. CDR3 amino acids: CSARGPGTEAFF. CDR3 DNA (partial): TGCAGTGCTAGAGGTCCGGGCACTGAA.